The sequence of this TCR beta chain was determined in a study of T cell responses to AZD1222 COVID-19 vaccine. CDR3 length: 16 amino acids. V gave up 4 bases and J gave up 6 bases; unmatched junction bases: 8. The germline V gene encodes CDR1 LGHDT and CDR2 YNNKEL (reference sequence). Study conclusions and caveats: Every sample of the repertoires postdated the peak T cell response. Among those given AZD1222, only six or seven were seropositive at baseline. Researchers report vaccine-associated CD4 TCRs spanning spike, with dominance at 160-218 and 743-854.

This clone was counted a few times. What it recognizes is unknown. Produced via immunoSEQ multiplex PCR; TCRdb's table is partial and in-frame only. This sample yields 120,000 or so clones, of which approximately 90% are seen a single time; roughly 7.8% belongs to the top ten. This TCR came from an adult in good health. The material sequenced was peripheral blood, taken on day 0 of AZD1222 vaccination. V usage is TRBV3-1 (or the pseudogene TRBV3-2) and J usage is TRBJ2-2; 10 bases fit TRBD1. This CDR3 reads CASSPIRDRGAGELFF. CDR3 coding DNA: TGTGCCAGCAGCCCTATCCGGGACAGGGGCGCCGGGGAGCTGTTTTTT.